The 14 T cell receptor beta chains below all came from one sample that was sequenced in a study of T cell repertoires in cytomegalovirus infection. TCRdb re-derived calls from the reads in MiXCR, one entry per CDR3 protein. The sample has under 200,000 distinct CDR3 sequences, about 20% seen once; the top ten hold 25%. Antigens for these TCRs are unknown. Sequenced material: CD8+ T cells from cultured PBMCs, taken from culture after CMV antigen stimulation. The source is a human donor in good health (CMV status not recorded). Some clones in this sample may be carry-over from other donors' samples.

V gene TRBV4-1 combines with J gene TRBJ1-5; no reliable D call. This CDR3 region has 17 residues. V was cut by 0 bases and J by 0 bases, with 12 bases left in between. Germline loops: CDR1 MGHRA, CDR2 YSYEKL. The CDR3 sequence: CASSQEAGDYSNQPQHF. CDR3 nucleotide sequence: TGCGCCAGCAGCCAAGAAGCAGGAGACTATAGCAATCAGCCCCAGCATTTT.

V is TRBV10-3 and J is TRBJ2-1; unclear D gene. V was pared by 2 bases and J by 5 bases, with 7 bases between. Per the germline V gene, CDR1 is ENHRY and CDR2 is SYGVKD. The CDR3 loop spans 13 amino acids. The CDR3 region is CAISEGIHNEQFF. CDR3 coding DNA: TGTGCCATCAGTGAGGGCATCCACAATGAGCAGTTCTTC.

This clonotype has a handful of counts. The chain has TRBV7-6 and TRBJ2-7; tentatively, D is TRBD2 (5 bases). This CDR3 contains 16 residues. V was clipped by 0 bases and J by 3 bases, with 15 bases between them. Germline-derived CDR1 and CDR2 are SGHVS and FNYEAQ. The CDR3: CASSLASRVGYYEQYF. The CDR3 DNA is TGTGCCAGCAGCTTAGCTTCGAGGGTAGGGTACTACGAGCAGTACTTC.

The chain recombines TRBV28 with TRBJ2-3; perhaps TRBD1 as D (6 bases). V was pared by 3 bases and J by 1 base, with 17 bases between. The CDR3 loop spans 17 amino acids. Germline V gene sequence: CDR1 MDHEN, CDR2 SYDVKM. The DNA of the CDR3 is TGTGCCAGCAGTTTTGATAGGATGGGACAAGGCACAGATACGCAGTATTTT. It encodes CASSFDRMGQGTDTQYF.

The gene calls are TRBV12-3 or TRBV12-4 and TRBJ2-5; D unresolved. V was shortened by 6 bases and J by 6 bases, with 26 bases between the two germline ends. The CDR3 runs to 17 residues. The CDR3 DNA reads as TGTGCCAGCAGCTCATCTTCCTTGAGTGGGTTCAGGCAGACCCAGTACTTC. Its translation: CASSSSSLSGFRQTQYF.

The chain uses TRBV12-3 or TRBV12-4 and TRBJ2-6, with D tentatively TRBD1 or TRBD2 (5 bases each). The CDR3 has 12 residues. Trimming removed 11 bases from V and 2 bases from J, with 7 bases in between. This CDR3 is CASGPGANVLTF. The CDR3 DNA follows: TGTGCCTCGGGGCCTGGGGCCAACGTCCTGACTTTC.

This clonotype showed up just a few times. The chain links TRBV6-5 to TRBJ2-7; 8 bases map to TRBD1. There are 14 residues in the CDR3. V lost 6 bases, J lost 2 bases, and 6 bases stayed unmatched. CDR1 MNHEY and CDR2 SVGAGI come from the germline V gene. This chain's CDR3 is CASSLTGDTYEQYF. The DNA for the CDR3 is TGTGCCAGCAGCTTGACAGGGGATACCTACGAGCAGTACTTC.

The chain is built from TRBV2 and TRBJ1-1, with a possible D match to TRBD1 (5 bases). V was trimmed by 6 bases and J by 2 bases, leaving 10 bases between them. CDR3 length equals 13 residues. Germline assignment: CDR1 SNHLY and CDR2 FYNNEI. The CDR3 reads CASRMTVNTEAFF. CDR3 coding DNA: TGTGCCAGCAGGATGACAGTTAACACTGAAGCTTTCTTT. Full variable domain (remainder filled in from reference TRBV2 and TRBJ1-1): EPEVTQTPSHQVTQMGQEVILRCVPISNHLYFYWYRQILGQKVEFLVSFYNNEISEKSEIFDDQFSVERPDGSNFTLKIRSTKLEDSAMYFCASRMTVNTEAFFGQGTRLTVV.

This clonotype was picked up a small number of times. The chain is built from TRBV5-6 and TRBJ2-7; perhaps TRBD1 as D (5 bases). The CDR3 runs to 13 residues. The germline CDR1 and CDR2 sequences are SGHDT and YYEEEE. Trimming shortened V by 4 bases and J by 7 bases, and 15 bases separated the two germline ends. The CDR3 sequence: CASSVSGSREQYF. In DNA, the CDR3 is TGTGCCAGCAGCGTTTCAGGGTCCAGGGAGCAGTACTTC. The full variable domain, with the rest looked up from reference TRBV5-6 and TRBJ2-7, is DAGVTQSPTHLIKTRGQQVTLRCSPKSGHDTVSWYQQALGQGPQFIFQYYEEEERQRGNFPDRFSGHQFPNYSSELNVNALLLGDSALYLCASSVSGSREQYFGPGTRLTVT.

The chain is built from TRBV7-9 and TRBJ1-5; D not resolved. CDR1 is SEHNR, CDR2 FQNEAQ, per germline (reference sequence). CDR3 size: 14 residues. The germline V and J ends were trimmed by 5 bases and 5 bases, with 13 bases remaining between them. The CDR3: CASSAPGRDQPQHF. The CDR3 region has the DNA TGTGCCAGCAGCGCCCCAGGAAGAGATCAGCCCCAGCATTTT.

The chain has TRBV12-5 and TRBJ2-3; D is ambiguous. Germline V lookup: CDR1 LGHNT, CDR2 FRNRAP. Deletions cut 1 base from V and 5 bases from J, with 10 bases between. The CDR3 spans 14 residues. This CDR3 is CASGLAGWGDTQYF. The CDR3 nucleotides are TGTGCTAGTGGTTTGGCCGGATGGGGAGATACGCAGTATTTT.

This sequence joins TRBV6-2 or TRBV6-3 and TRBJ1-1; the D is unclear. The CDR3 loop spans 13 amino acids. Trimming cost V 3 bases and J 4 bases, with 9 bases left between them. CDR1 and CDR2 (germline): MNHEY, SVGEGT. In DNA, the CDR3 is TGTGCCAGCAGTTATTACGGATCCACTGAAGCTTTCTTT. Amino acids: CASSYYGSTEAFF.

V usage is TRBV7-8 and J usage is TRBJ2-7; D is uncertain. V was clipped by 5 bases and J by 2 bases, with 7 bases between them. This CDR3 comprises 12 residues. CDR1 and CDR2 (germline): SGHVS, FQNEAQ. Here the CDR3 DNA reads TGTGCCAGCAGCCCTTGGGCCTACGAGCAGTACTTC. It translates to CASSPWAYEQYF.

This clonotype has more than one count but fewer than ten. The V and J genes are TRBV7-8 and TRBJ1-2, with TRBD1 matching over 7 bases. The ends lost 5 bases at V and 2 bases at J; junction bases unmatched: 8. Germline lookup yields CDR1 SGHVS and CDR2 FQNEAQ. The CDR3 totals 15 residues. The CDR3 DNA reads as TGTGCCAGCAGCGCCCGACAGGGTCTCAACTATGGCTACACCTTC. Encoded protein: CASSARQGLNYGYTF.